The sequence of this TCR beta chain was determined in a study of beta chain features in type 1 diabetes. Study-wide points: TCRB CDR3 length was moderately but significantly reduced in all four CD4+ subsets of Type 1 diabetes patients.

The CDR3 totals 18 residues. CDR1 is GTSNPN and CDR2 is SVGIG in the germline V gene (reference sequence). V was shortened by 0 bases and J by 0 bases, with 15 bases between the two germline ends. Turning to this clone: The antigen is undetermined.

Sequencing targeted expressed TCRB transcripts, as all isolated RNA had been reverse transcribed. The assay was immunoSEQ multiplex PCR, and TCRdb's table has in-frame clones only and misses some. This sample yields around 300,000 clones, of which 14% to 15% are seen a single time; less than 0.02% belongs to the top ten. The rearrangement joins TRBV30 to TRBJ1-6, with D unclear. Sequencing was carried out using naive CD4+ T cells from blood. The clonotype was recovered from a man aged 18 to 29 with type 1 diabetes. The CDR3 sequence: CAWSVRLIESSYNSPLHF. The CDR3 coding sequence is TGTGCCTGGAGTGTACGTCTGATAGAGAGCTCCTATAATTCACCCCTCCACTTT.